Presented here are 17 T cell receptor beta chains from one specimen sequenced in a study of post-analysis software for immune sequencing data. Unique molecular identifiers tagged the TCR beta cDNA libraries. MiXCR was run by TCRdb on the PCR reads, yielding one entry per CDR3 protein. Here the sample spans over 700,000 distinct CDR3 sequences, 25% to 30% being singletons. Study outcomes and limitations: Controls showed lower frequencies than patients for roughly five TRBV segments, and TRBV5-6, TRBV5-1 and TRBV20-1 were among these.

These receptors' targets are unknown. The source material was blood. The receptor set was obtained from a girl aged 10 to 17 with multiple sclerosis.

The chain joins TRBV5-1 to TRBJ2-3; TRBD2 matches 14 bases. After removal of 4 bases from V and 0 bases from J, the junction contained 7 bases not matched to a gene. The CDR3 has 18 residues. Germline lookup yields CDR1 SGHRS and CDR2 YFSETQ. The CDR3 loop is CASSAGLAGVTSTDTQYF. Written as DNA, the CDR3 is TGCGCCAGCAGCGCGGGACTAGCGGGGGTTACTAGCACAGATACGCAGTATTTT.

Worth noting for this clonotype: This sequence may be a read error, since a much larger clone differs from it by one base. The rearrangement links TRBV7-2 to TRBJ2-7; D possibly corresponds to TRBD1 (5 bases). Germline CDR1 reads SGHTA; CDR2 reads FQGNSA. V lost 5 bases and J 12 bases, leaving 23 bases between the germline ends. CDR3 length: 14 residues. CDR3 nucleotide sequence: TGTGCCAGCAGCGGTTCAGGGTATTCGGAGACCCTGTACTTC. It is translated as CASSGSGYSETLYF.

This chain links TRBV5-1 with TRBJ2-3, with D possibly being TRBD2 (5 bases). The CDR3 runs to 16 residues. The V end lost 4 bases, the J end lost 1 base, and 16 bases lay between the germline ends. From germline, CDR1 is SGHRS and CDR2 YFSETQ. CDR3 nucleotides: TGCGCCAGCAGCCTAATCCGAGGGCCCGGCACAGATACGCAGTATTTT. It codes for CASSLIRGPGTDTQYF.

In its sample, this clonotype was seen a few times. The chain uses TRBV29-1 and TRBJ2-5; D is perhaps TRBD1 (6 bases). The J call may be wrong; the DNA end is better matched by TRBJ2-7. Germline loops: CDR1 SQVTM, CDR2 ANQGSEA. The CDR3 sequence is 13 residues long. CDR3 sequence reads: CSVHLTGYYEQYF. CDR3 nucleotide sequence: TGCAGCGTTCATCTTACAGGGTACTACGAGCAGTACTTC.

CDR3 residues: CSASFTGGEAFF. The CDR3 DNA sequence: TGCAGTGCTAGTTTCACAGGGGGGGAAGCTTTCTTT. The chain links TRBV20-1 to TRBJ1-1; 8 bases are shared with TRBD1. This CDR3 spans 12 amino acids. Germline lookup yields CDR1 DFQATT and CDR2 SNEGSKA (reference sequence). Trimming took 3 bases from V and 8 from J; bases not matched to a gene: 5.

A few counts support this clonotype. CDR3 sequence: CASSPGLAAALSYEQYF. DNA for the CDR3: TGTGCCAGCAGCCCCGGACTAGCTGCTGCCTTATCCTACGAGCAGTACTTC. The genes are TRBV7-2 and TRBJ2-7; 8 nucleotides agree with TRBD2. Per germline, CDR1 SGHTA and CDR2 FQGNSA. The CDR3 runs to 17 residues. V lost 5 bases, J lost 1 base, and 13 bases stayed unmatched.

This clonotype was observed a handful of times. The chain recombines TRBV7-2 with TRBJ2-5; 9 bases are shared with TRBD1. The CDR3 is made up of 16 amino acids. Germline assignment: CDR1 SGHTA and CDR2 FQGNSA. The trim removed 5 bases at V and 5 bases at J, leaving 12 bases unmatched. Here the CDR3 reads CASSIFGTGLRETQYF. The CDR3 DNA reads TGTGCCAGCAGCATATTCGGGACAGGGTTACGGGAGACCCAGTACTTC. The variable domain in full, with the rest retrieved from reference TRBV7-2 and TRBJ2-5, is GAGVSQSPSNKVTEKGKDVELRCDPISGHTALYWYRQSLGQGLEFLIYFQGNSAPDKSGLPSDRFSAERTGGSVSTLTIQRTQQEDSAVYLCASSIFGTGLRETQYFGPGTRLLVL.

J is TRBJ2-5 and V is TRBV2, with 7 bases matching TRBD1. The CDR3 contains 13 residues. The trim removed 8 bases at V and 2 bases at J, leaving 5 bases unmatched. Germline loops: CDR1 SNHLY, CDR2 FYNNEI. This chain's CDR3 is CASLGGPQETQYF. CDR3 coding DNA: TGTGCCAGCCTAGGGGGCCCGCAAGAGACCCAGTACTTC.

The V gene is TRBV7-9, the J gene TRBJ2-1; 12 bases map to TRBD1. Losses at the gene ends were 8 bases for V and 2 bases for J; bases not matched to a gene: 10. Germline lookup yields CDR1 SEHNR and CDR2 FQNEAQ (reference sequence). This CDR3 is 17 amino acids long. CDR3 loop: CASCRDRGLVTYNEQFF. CDR3 coding DNA: TGTGCCAGCTGCCGGGACAGGGGGCTAGTAACCTACAATGAGCAGTTCTTC.

The genes are TRBV20-1 and TRBJ2-6; TRBD1 agrees at 11 bases. J gave up 0 bases and V 1 base, and 5 bases lay outside the gene matches. CDR3 length equals 18 residues. In germline, CDR1 is DFQATT, CDR2 SNEGSKA (reference sequence). The CDR3 here is CSARAGTGGNSGANVLTF. DNA of the CDR3: TGCAGTGCTAGAGCAGGGACAGGGGGGAACTCTGGGGCCAACGTCCTGACTTTC.

A few counts support this clonotype. J is TRBJ1-5 and V is TRBV20-1; 8 bases agree with TRBD1. Trimming took 6 bases from V and 5 from J; bases not matched to a gene: 12. Germline CDR1 reads DFQATT; CDR2 reads SNEGSKA (reference sequence). CDR3 length: 15 residues. The CDR3 coding sequence is TGCAGTGCGAAGACCTTGACAGGGGTGGATCAGCCCCAGCATTTT. It yields the protein CSAKTLTGVDQPQHF.

The sample holds a few counts of this clonotype. The rearrangement links TRBV20-1 to TRBJ2-3; D remains unclear. CDR1 DFQATT and CDR2 SNEGSKA come from the germline V gene (reference sequence). Trimming pared 1 base from V and 6 bases from J, leaving 8 bases between. The CDR3 is 12 residues long. CDR3 sequence reads: CSARGNVDTQYF. Written as DNA, the CDR3 is TGCAGTGCTAGAGGGAATGTGGATACGCAGTATTTT.

This clonotype turned up a few times. The rearrangement links TRBV7-2 to TRBJ2-1; no clear D. Per germline, CDR1 SGHTA and CDR2 FQGNSA. The length of the CDR3 is 9 residues. V was clipped by 4 bases and J by 11 bases, with 3 bases between them. The CDR3: CASSSKQFF. Written as DNA, the CDR3 is TGTGCCAGCAGCTCAAAGCAGTTCTTC.

The chain recombines TRBV7-2 with TRBJ2-5, with 8 bases lining up with TRBD1. Looked up from germline, CDR1 is SGHTA and CDR2 is FQGNSA. This CDR3 spans 15 amino acids. V trimming: 1 base; J trimming: 2 bases; junction bases outside the gene matches: 3. CDR3 amino acids: CASSLGTGWQETQYF. The CDR3 DNA sequence: TGTGCCAGCAGCTTAGGGACAGGGTGGCAAGAGACCCAGTACTTC.

The rearrangement uses TRBV5-5 and TRBJ2-1; 10 nucleotides match TRBD2. V shed 2 bases, J shed 7 bases, and the junction held 12 bases outside the gene matches. There are 17 residues in the CDR3. The V gene's germline CDR1 is SGHKS and CDR2 YYEKEE (reference sequence). The CDR3 DNA is TGTGCCAGCAGCTTACTACCAATAGCGGGAGGCAGGAATGAGCAGTTCTTC. Its protein is CASSLLPIAGGRNEQFF.

The chain carries TRBV27 and TRBJ2-7; D possibly uses TRBD1 or TRBD2 (6 bases each). The CDR3 contains 13 residues. Germline V gene sequence: CDR1 MNHEY, CDR2 SMNVEV (reference sequence). V was clipped by 5 bases and J by 3 bases, with 11 bases between them. The CDR3 loop reads CASSPRGLYEQYF. The CDR3 bases are TGTGCCAGCAGTCCTCGGGGGCTCTACGAGCAGTACTTC.

This clonotype has a handful of counts. V and J are TRBV7-2 and TRBJ2-3, with D tentatively TRBD1 (7 bases). The CDR3 consists of 17 residues. Germline V gene data show CDR1 as SGHTA and CDR2 as FQGNSA. V lost 5 bases to trimming and J lost 4 bases, with 22 bases between them. DNA for the CDR3: TGTGCCAGCAGCCGTGTACAGAAGGGCAGGGGGGCAGATACGCAGTATTTT. Translated: CASSRVQKGRGADTQYF.